The 10 T cell receptor beta chains below all came from one sample that was sequenced in a study of shared clonotypes between healthy human individuals. The repertoire was sequenced with immunoSEQ multiplex PCR; TCRdb's copy has only in-frame clones and lacks some. The profile shows over a million clones, around 97% of them singletons. The sequenced sample consisted of naive CD4+ T cells sorted from blood. Subset reported: CD45RA+ positively selected. Receptor source: a man in his thirties or forties in good health.

The gene calls are TRBV25-1 and TRBJ1-4; no clear D gene. The germline gives CDR1 MGHDK, CDR2 SYGVNS. Trimming cost V 1 base and J 7 bases, with 13 bases left between them. The CDR3 totals 15 residues. DNA of the CDR3: TGTGCCAGCAGTGAATTTGGGTCCCGGGGTGAAAAACTGTTTTTT. Amino acid sequence: CASSEFGSRGEKLFF.

The chain links TRBV6-1 to TRBJ2-7; D not certain. Germline V gene data show CDR1 as MNHNS and CDR2 as SASEGT. Trimming removed 0 bases at V and 0 bases at J, with 6 bases between. The CDR3 loop spans 14 amino acids. The CDR3 coding sequence is TGTGCCAGCAGTGAAGCGTTCTTCTCCTACGAGCAGTACTTC. Residues: CASSEAFFSYEQYF.

This clone was detected only once. V and J are TRBV4-3 and TRBJ2-2; D is uncertain. Between the trimmed V and J ends, which lost 1 base and 0 bases, there was a span of 12 bases. Germline-derived CDR1 and CDR2 are LGHNA and YSLEER. The CDR3 runs 17 residues. The CDR3 coding sequence is TGCGCCAGCAGCCAAGCCGCCCAGCTCACGAACACCGGGGAGCTGTTTTTT. Its protein product is CASSQAAQLTNTGELFF.

The rearrangement links TRBV19 to TRBJ1-2; 7 nucleotides line up with TRBD1. The CDR3 runs to 15 residues. V shed 4 bases and J 3 bases; nucleotides not matched to a gene: 8. CDR1 and CDR2 (germline): LNHDA, SQIVND (reference sequence). The CDR3 region is CASSRLDQGDYGYTF. The DNA of the CDR3 is TGTGCCAGTAGTAGACTCGACCAGGGGGACTATGGCTACACCTTC.

The V and J genes are TRBV5-1 and TRBJ2-1, with a tentative D call TRBD1 (6 bases). The germline gives CDR1 SGHRS, CDR2 YFSETQ. The CDR3 totals 15 residues. V gave up 4 bases and J gave up 2 bases, with 13 bases separating them. The CDR3: CASSATGTPYNEQFF. For the CDR3, the DNA is TGCGCCAGCAGCGCGACCGGGACACCCTACAATGAGCAGTTCTTC. Using reference TRBV5-1 and TRBJ2-1 for the parts outside the CDR3, the full variable domain is KAGVTQTPRYLIKTRGQQVTLSCSPISGHRSVSWYQQTPGQGLQFLFEYFSETQRNKGNFPGRFSGRQFSNSRSEMNVSTLELGDSALYLCASSATGTPYNEQFFGPGTRLTVL.

The rearrangement joins TRBV6-5 to TRBJ2-1; 7 bases align to TRBD2. The CDR3 has 15 residues. The ends lost 4 bases at V and 12 bases at J; junction bases unmatched: 15. Germline assignment: CDR1 MNHEY and CDR2 SVGAGI. CDR3: CASSFPGRALMGQFF. The CDR3 bases are TGTGCCAGCAGTTTCCCGGGGAGGGCCCTCATGGGGCAGTTCTTC.

V usage is TRBV5-1 and J usage is TRBJ2-6, with D possibly TRBD1 on 6 matching bases. V shed 3 bases and J shed 1 base, with 11 bases lying between them. CDR1 SGHRS and CDR2 YFSETQ come from the germline V gene. This CDR3 has 16 amino acids. The CDR3 DNA follows: TGCGCCAGCAGCTGGGGACAAAATTCTGGGGCCAACGTCCTGACTTTC. Protein sequence: CASSWGQNSGANVLTF.

The chain recombines TRBV12-5 with TRBJ2-2; TRBD2 matches 16 bases. The CDR3 totals 18 residues. V was clipped by 0 bases and J by 6 bases; unmatched bases: 4. CDR1 is LGHNT, CDR2 FRNRAP, per germline. The CDR3 nucleotides read TGTGCTAGTGGTTTGGTCCCGGGGACTAGCGGGAGGGCCGGGGAGCTGTTTTTT. Its translation is CASGLVPGTSGRAGELFF.

The chain links TRBV11-2 to TRBJ2-7; possibly TRBD1 or TRBD2 for D (5 bases each). CDR1 is SGHAT, CDR2 FQNNGV, per germline. Trimming took off 5 bases at V and 4 bases at J, with 21 bases between the two ends. This CDR3 is 16 amino acids long. CDR3 in amino acids: CASSPSVGTSRYEQYF. The CDR3, as DNA: TGTGCCAGCAGCCCTTCTGTAGGGACGTCTAGGTACGAGCAGTACTTC.

The chain has TRBV5-1 and TRBJ1-2, with D possibly TRBD1 on 5 matching bases. CDR1 and CDR2 (germline): SGHRS, YFSETQ. This CDR3 is built from 16 residues. V lost 4 bases and J lost 5, with 21 bases in between. CDR3 bases: TGCGCCAGCAGCGATCGGCCCGGGGCAGCTACTTATGGCTACACCTTC. Its translation is CASSDRPGAATYGYTF.